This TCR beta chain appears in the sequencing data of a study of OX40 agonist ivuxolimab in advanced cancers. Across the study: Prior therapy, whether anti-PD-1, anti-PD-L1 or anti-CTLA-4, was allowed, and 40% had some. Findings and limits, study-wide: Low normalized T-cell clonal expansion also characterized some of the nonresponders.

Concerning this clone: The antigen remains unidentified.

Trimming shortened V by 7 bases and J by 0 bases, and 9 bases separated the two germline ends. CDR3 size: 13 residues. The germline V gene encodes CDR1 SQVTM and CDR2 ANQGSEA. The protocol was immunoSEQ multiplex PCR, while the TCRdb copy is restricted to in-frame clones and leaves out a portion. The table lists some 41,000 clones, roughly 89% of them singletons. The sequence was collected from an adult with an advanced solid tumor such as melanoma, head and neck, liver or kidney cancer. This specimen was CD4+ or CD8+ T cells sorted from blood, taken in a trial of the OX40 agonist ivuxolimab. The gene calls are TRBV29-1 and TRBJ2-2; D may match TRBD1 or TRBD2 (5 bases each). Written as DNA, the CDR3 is TGCAGCGCCGGGACCGCGAACACCGGGGAGCTGTTTTTT. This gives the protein CSAGTANTGELFF.